A selection of T cell receptor beta chains follows, all from one sample in a study of PD-1 blockade in classical Hodgkin lymphoma. TCRdb's copy holds only in-frame clones and misses some; the assay was immunoSEQ multiplex PCR. The sample includes some 93,000 clones, approximately 92% of them seen just once. The sample here was peripheral blood mononuclear cells (PBMCs), taken at baseline. These receptors were taken from a human donor with classical Hodgkin lymphoma. Both conserved end residues are part of each CDR3. A D gene is named only where the DNA matches it firmly. Clone size, where shown, is once, few, many, or a class for clones that have expanded.

TRBJ2-7,.,12,TRBV27,.,TGTGCCAGCAGTTTAATGGGGAACGAGCAGTACTTC,CASSLMGNEQYF
TRBJ2-7,.,14,TRBV7-8,once,TGTGCCAGCAGCTTAGTGGGGTTCTCCTACGAGCAGTACTTC,CASSLVGFSYEQYF
TRBJ2-7,.,14,TRBV6-5,.,TGTGCCAGCAGTTACTCGAGTGAAGGGTCCGAGCAGTACTTC,CASSYSSEGSEQYF
TRBJ1-2,.,13,TRBV2,.,TGTGCCAGAGACCCGGGACAAAACTATGGCTACACCTTC,CARDPGQNYGYTF
TRBJ2-1,TRBD2,11,TRBV20-1,.,TGCAGCCCGAGCGGGAACAATGAGCAGTTCTTC,CSPSGNNEQFF
TRBJ1-1,.,16,TRBV7-5,.,TGTGCCAGCAGCTCACGAACCGGGACAGGGAGGACTGAAGCTTTCTTT,CASSSRTGTGRTEAFF
TRBJ1-4,TRBD1,17,TRBV7-9,.,TGTGCCAGCAGCTCCCCCTCGCAGGGGGCGGCTAATGAAAAACTGTTTTTT,CASSSPSQGAANEKLFF
TRBJ2-3,TRBD1,14,TRBV6-5,.,TGTGCCAGCAGTACAGGGGCGCGCACAGATACGCAGTATTTT,CASSTGARTDTQYF
TRBJ2-2,.,14,TRBV9,.,TGTGCCAGCAGCGTAGACGGGAGAGGGGGGGAGCTGTTTTTT,CASSVDGRGGELFF
TRBJ2-3,TRBD1,15,TRBV5-6,.,TGTGCCAGCAGCAGAAAAGGACAGGGTTCAGATACGCAGTATTTT,CASSRKGQGSDTQYF
TRBJ2-3,.,11,TRBV12-5,.,TGTGCTAGCGGGAGCACAGATACGCAGTATTTT,CASGSTDTQYF
TRBJ2-5,.,14,TRBV9,.,TGTGCCAGCAGCGTAGGGGGCAGGGTGGAGACCCAGTACTTC,CASSVGGRVETQYF
TRBJ1-5,.,14,TRBV19,.,TGTGCCACCCGACAGATTCATAGCAATCAGCCCCAGCATTTT,CATRQIHSNQPQHF
TRBJ1-2,TRBD1,15,TRBV7-8,.,TGTGCCAGCAGCTCCGGACAGGGCCGTAACTATGGCTACACCTTC,CASSSGQGRNYGYTF
TRBJ1-1,.,14,TRBV6-6,.,TGTGCCAGCAGTTACAGCGGGGGCGCGTCTGAAGCTTTCTTT,CASSYSGGASEAFF
TRBJ1-5,.,21,TRBV5-1,.,TGCGCCAGCAGCCGGGCTATCCCTCGCGGGGGGACCCTTGAGGGCAATCAGCCCCAGCATTTT,CASSRAIPRGGTLEGNQPQHF
TRBJ2-7,TRBD2,13,TRBV2,.,TGTGCCACCCAGGGACTAGCGGCCTACGAGCAGTACTTC,CATQGLAAYEQYF
TRBJ1-5,.,15,TRBV6-5,.,TGTGCCAGCAGTTACACGGGGGATAGCAATCAGCCCCAGCATTTT,CASSYTGDSNQPQHF
TRBJ1-4,TRBD1,15,TRBV30,once,TGTGCCTGGAGTCCCACCCCAGGGGGCTATGAAAAACTGTTTTTT,CAWSPTPGGYEKLFF
TRBJ2-1,.,13,TRBV29-1,.,TGCAGCGTTGATTCACCAGCATACAATGAGCAGTTCTTC,CSVDSPAYNEQFF
TRBJ2-1,TRBD2,13,TRBV30,.,TGTGCCAGCCGTCGCGGGAGGGCAAATGAGCAGTTCTTC,CASRRGRANEQFF
TRBJ2-7,.,13,TRBV29-1,once,TGCAGCGTTCCGGGACCGGCAGCCTACGAGCAGTACTTC,CSVPGPAAYEQYF
TRBJ2-7,TRBD1,15,TRBV7-9,.,TGTGCCAGCAGCCAACGGACAGGGGCTACCTACGAGCAGTACTTC,CASSQRTGATYEQYF
TRBJ1-5,.,15,TRBV28,.,TGTGCCAGCAGTTTAGCGGGGGGGAGCAATCAGCCCCAGCATTTT,CASSLAGGSNQPQHF
TRBJ2-1,TRBD1,15,TRBV7-7,once,TGTGCTAGCAGCTTAGGCGGGACAGGGAGCAATGAGCAGTTCTTC,CASSLGGTGSNEQFF
TRBJ1-4,.,12,TRBV30,.,TGTGCCTGGAGTACCCTGGGTGAAAAACTGTTTTTT,CAWSTLGEKLFF
TRBJ2-3,.,18,TRBV5-5,.,TGTGCCAGCACCCCGGCCCGATACAGGCCTTCTAGCACAGATACGCAGTATTTT,CASTPARYRPSSTDTQYF
TRBJ2-1,.,13,TRBV18,.,TGTGCCAGCTCACCACCGGGAGACAATGAGCAGTTCTTC,CASSPPGDNEQFF
TRBJ1-1,.,11,TRBV29-1,.,TGCAGCGTGACACTTAACACTGAAGCTTTCTTT,CSVTLNTEAFF
TRBJ1-2,.,14,TRBV6-6,.,TGTGCCAGCAGTTCCAGAGGACGTGACTATGGCTACACCTTC,CASSSRGRDYGYTF
TRBJ2-1,TRBD2,17,TRBV12-5,.,TGTGCTAGTGGTTCCCTTGGGGGCGGGAGGGACTACAATGAGCAGTTCTTC,CASGSLGGGRDYNEQFF
TRBJ2-1,TRBD1,15,TRBV5-1,.,TGCGCCAGCAGTCTCGAGGGACAGGCAAACAATGAGCAGTTCTTC,CASSLEGQANNEQFF
TRBJ2-6,TRBD1,15,TRBV9,.,TGTGCTTGCTCAGGGGGCCCCTCTGGGGCCAACGTCCTGACTTTC,CACSGGPSGANVLTF
TRBJ2-2,TRBD1,15,TRBV5-1,.,TGCGCCAGCAGCCCGAGACAGGGATCCACCGGGGAGCTGTTTTTT,CASSPRQGSTGELFF
TRBJ2-7,TRBD2,16,TRBV4-1,.,TGCGCCAGCAGCCTCAGACTAGCGGGAGGGACCTACGAGCAGTACTTC,CASSLRLAGGTYEQYF
TRBJ1-1,.,12,TRBV18,.,TGTGCCAGCTCACTATGGGGCACTGAAGCTTTCTTT,CASSLWGTEAFF
TRBJ2-1,.,14,TRBV29-1,.,TGCAGCGTTGAGTGGTTAGAACGGGCGGATGAGCAGTTCTTC,CSVEWLERADEQFF
TRBJ2-3,.,13,TRBV6-5,.,TGTGCCAGCAGTTATCCTACAGGCGATACGCAGTATTTT,CASSYPTGDTQYF
TRBJ2-5,TRBD1,16,TRBV9,.,TGTGCCAGCAGCGTCGGGACAGGGGTCCCGCAAGAGACCCAGTACTTC,CASSVGTGVPQETQYF
TRBJ2-7,.,12,TRBV7-9,.,TGTGCCAGCAGCCGCGACGGCTACGAGCAGTACTTC,CASSRDGYEQYF
TRBJ2-2,TRBD1,14,TRBV30,.,TGTGCCTGGAAAGGACAGGGCAACACCGGGGAGCTGTTTTTT,CAWKGQGNTGELFF
TRBJ2-1,.,11,TRBV13,.,TGTGCCAGCAGCTTAGGGGAGGAGCAGTTCTTC,CASSLGEEQFF
TRBJ2-5,.,11,TRBV20-1,.,TGCAGTGGGGTATACAGTGAGACCCAGTACTTC,CSGVYSETQYF